Below, 9 T cell receptor beta chains from the same sample are listed, as sequenced in a study of T cells in Graves' hyperthyroidism and ophthalmopathy. RNA transcripts provided the source from which TCR beta CDR3 regions were amplified. When the TCR CDR3 underwent first-round RT-PCR, the HTBI primer set was used. TCRdb redid the calling of the multiplex PCR reads with MiXCR, one entry per CDR3 protein. Of about 620,000 distinct CDR3 sequences listed, roughly 17% are singletons. Sequencing was performed on blood. Receptor source: a woman younger than 45 with Graves' hyperthyroidism.

This clonotype was recorded many times. The chain links TRBV11-3 to TRBJ1-1; tentative D call: TRBD1 (5 bases). The germline V gene encodes CDR1 SGHNT and CDR2 YENEEA. Trimming removed 5 bases at V and 1 base at J, with 17 bases between. The CDR3 covers 16 residues. CDR3 sequence (DNA): TGTGCCAGCAGCCTTCAAATTATGACAGAGAACACTGAAGCTTTCTTT. Translating gives CASSLQIMTENTEAFF.

This clonotype appeared many times. The V gene is TRBV7-3, the J gene TRBJ2-3; D is unclear. Germline values: CDR1 SGHTA, CDR2 FQGTGA. The CDR3 contains 12 residues. V lost 6 bases, J lost 0 bases, and 4 bases lay in between. CDR3 coding DNA: TGTGCCAGCAGGGGAAGCACAGATACGCAGTATTTT. Its translation: CASRGSTDTQYF. The full variable domain, completed using reference TRBV7-3 and TRBJ2-3, is GAGVSQTPSNKVTEKGKYVELRCDPISGHTALYWYRQSLGQGPEFLIYFQGTGAADDSGLPNDRFFAVRPEGSVSTLKIQRTERGDSAVYLCASRGSTDTQYFGPGTRLTVL.

The sample holds many counts of this clonotype. The CDR3 nucleotides read TGTGCCAGCAGCGGGGGTCCCAATCAGCCCCAGCATTTT. This translates into CASSGGPNQPQHF. The chain is built from TRBV3-1 and TRBJ1-5, with a possible D match to TRBD1 (5 bases). CDR3 length: 13 amino acids. The V and J ends lost 5 bases and 3 bases respectively, with 8 bases between them. CDR1 and CDR2 (germline): LGHDT, YNNKEL (reference sequence).

In this sample, this clonotype turned up many times. This chain connects TRBV7-2 to TRBJ2-3; no firm D call. Germline CDR1 is SGHTA and CDR2 is FQGNSA. The CDR3 has 12 residues. Trimming shortened V by 1 base and J by 7 bases, and 6 bases separated the two germline ends. The CDR3 DNA sequence: TGTGCCAGCAGCTTAGACCACAATACGCAGTATTTT. This gives the protein CASSLDHNTQYF. The full variable domain, completed using reference TRBV7-2 and TRBJ2-3, is GAGVSQSPSNKVTEKGKDVELRCDPISGHTALYWYRQSLGQGLEFLIYFQGNSAPDKSGLPSDRFSAERTGGSVSTLTIQRTQQEDSAVYLCASSLDHNTQYFGPGTRLTVL.

This clonotype was picked up many times. The CDR3 here is CASSLGLRAGETQYF. Here the CDR3 DNA reads TGTGCCAGCAGCTTGGGGTTGAGAGCGGGTGAGACCCAGTACTTC. V and J are TRBV7-9 and TRBJ2-5, with TRBD2 as a possible D gene (6 bases). V shed 3 bases and J shed 5 bases, with 16 bases lying between them. The CDR3 is 15 amino acids. The germline CDR1 and CDR2 sequences are SEHNR and FQNEAQ (reference sequence).

This clonotype appeared many times. V is TRBV6-1 and J is TRBJ2-3; 12 positions match TRBD1. The junction had 8 bases not matched to a gene; V was cut back by 8 bases and J by 5 bases. The CDR3 totals 15 residues. CDR1 MNHNS and CDR2 SASEGT come from the germline V gene. Written as DNA, the CDR3 is TGTGCCAGCGCCCGGGACAGGGGGCAGGGAGATACGCAGTATTTT. This codes for CASARDRGQGDTQYF.

This sequence joins TRBV4-3 and TRBJ2-3, with TRBD1 as a possible D gene (5 bases). This CDR3 has 17 residues. Trimming cost V 4 bases and J 1 base, with 18 bases left between them. Germline CDR1 is LGHNA and CDR2 is YSLEER. This CDR3 is CASSLEGQGRGTDTQYF. For the CDR3, the DNA is TGCGCCAGCAGCCTTGAAGGGCAGGGTAGGGGCACAGATACGCAGTATTTT.

Only a few counts were recorded for this clonotype. V usage is TRBV24-1 and J usage is TRBJ1-1; maybe TRBD1 (5 bases). The length of the CDR3 is 12 residues. Looked up from germline, CDR1 is KGHDR and CDR2 is SFDVKD. Trimming shortened V by 7 bases and J by 1 base, and 6 bases separated the two germline ends. The CDR3 nucleotides read TGTGCCACCAGGGGGGGGAACACTGAAGCTTTCTTT. Translated, it gives CATRGGNTEAFF.

This clonotype was observed a single time. V usage is TRBV20-1 and J usage is TRBJ1-1; D is undetermined. Germline V gene lookup returns CDR1 DFQATT and CDR2 SNEGSKA (reference sequence). This CDR3 is 13 amino acids long. V was cut by 2 bases and J by 1 base, with 8 bases left in between. Written as DNA, the CDR3 is TGCAGTGCTAGACACCAGGCGAACACTGAAGCTTTCTTT. Translation gives CSARHQANTEAFF.